Listed below are T cell receptor beta chains from one sample, sequenced in a study of T cell repertoires in cytomegalovirus infection. TCRdb reprocessed the reads with MiXCR, giving one entry per CDR3 protein. Found here are about 490,000 distinct CDR3 sequences, 11% of them singletons; the top ten hold roughly 10%. Sequenced: PBMCs. The receptors stem from a human donor in good health (CMV status not recorded). Some clones in this sample may be carry-over from other donors' samples. Both conserved end residues are part of each CDR3. Each record gives: V gene, CDR3 length, clone size, J gene, D gene, CDR3 DNA, CDR3 protein. D genes are given only for firm matches. The size field is filled for only some rows; it gives once, few, many or a size class.

>TRBV7-2|14|many|TRBJ2-5|NA
TGTGCCAGCAGCCCAACAGGGGGGGTCGAGACCCAGTACTTC
CASSPTGGVETQYF
>TRBV5-6|17|NA|TRBJ1-5|TRBD1
TGTGCCAGCAGCAACCGGGACAGGGCTTATAGCAATCAGCCCCAGCATTTT
CASSNRDRAYSNQPQHF
>TRBV12-3/TRBV12-4|20|many|TRBJ2-1|TRBD2
TGTGCCAGCAGTTTAGCCCTAGGGGCTAGCGGGCCTGGGGCCTACAATGAGCAGTTCTTC
CASSLALGASGPGAYNEQFF
>TRBV7-9|13|many|TRBJ1-4|NA
TGTGCCAGCAGCCCGGGGACGGATGAAAAACTGTTTTTT
CASSPGTDEKLFF
>TRBV30|12|NA|TRBJ2-1|NA
TGTGCCTGGAGGCCTGGGCGCTATGAGCAGTTCTTC
CAWRPGRYEQFF
>TRBV20-1|13|NA|TRBJ1-5|NA
TGCAGTGCTCCCTTAGGGTTGAATCAGCCCCAGCATTTT
CSAPLGLNQPQHF
>TRBV29-1|13|NA|TRBJ2-1|NA
TGCAGCGGGGGGTTTACCTCCTACAATGAGCAGTTCTTC
CSGGFTSYNEQFF
>TRBV28|17|many|TRBJ2-1|NA
TGTGCCAGCAGTCCTATGTTTACGGGACCCATATACAATGAGCAGTTCTTC
CASSPMFTGPIYNEQFF
>TRBV7-2|16|NA|TRBJ1-4|NA
TGTGCCAGCAGCTTCTTATGGGGCGTGCCTAATGAAAAACTGTTTTTT
CASSFLWGVPNEKLFF
>TRBV7-9|15|many|TRBJ1-1|TRBD1
TGTGCCAGCAGCCAATCACAGGGGGAGAGCACTGAAGCTTTCTTT
CASSQSQGESTEAFF
>TRBV7-9|13|many|TRBJ2-1|TRBD2
TGTGCCAGCAGCTTAGAGACTAGCGGGGCATCATTCTTC
CASSLETSGASFF
>TRBV27|15|NA|TRBJ2-5|TRBD1
TGTGCCAGCAGTTTATCCCGACAGGGGGTGGAGACCCAGTACTTC
CASSLSRQGVETQYF
>TRBV3-1|13|few|TRBJ2-1|TRBD2
TGTGCCAGCAGCCCGCGGGGGAGGGATGAGCAGTTCTTC
CASSPRGRDEQFF
>TRBV5-6|18|NA|TRBJ1-5|NA
TGTGCCAGACCGTGCCCGGGGGGGAATAAGGATAGCAATCAGCCCCAGCATTTT
CARPCPGGNKDSNQPQHF
>TRBV12-3/TRBV12-4|13|many|TRBJ1-2|NA
TGTGCCAGCAGTATATTGATTACGTCTGGCTACACCTTC
CASSILITSGYTF
>TRBV6-5|11|many|TRBJ2-7|NA
TGTGCCAGCAGAGACCCCTACGAGCAGTACTTC
CASRDPYEQYF
>TRBV20-1|15|NA|TRBJ2-3|TRBD2
TGCAGTGCCCAAACTAGCGGGAGGCTAGCAGATACGCAGTATTTT
CSAQTSGRLADTQYF
>TRBV28|13|few|TRBJ1-1|NA
TGTGCCAGCAGTTCCCCAGGGGAGGTGGAAGCTTTCTTT
CASSSPGEVEAFF
>TRBV19|15|many|TRBJ2-2|TRBD2
TGTGCCAGTAGTTCACCGGGACTAGCGGGAAGGGAGCTGTTTTTT
CASSSPGLAGRELFF
>TRBV29-1|15|NA|TRBJ2-5|NA
TGCAGCGTTGAAGATCGGGGCAGGGCAGCGGAGACCCAGTACTTC
CSVEDRGRAAETQYF
>TRBV11-2|13|many|TRBJ2-5|NA
TGTGCCAGCAGCTTAGAGCGGAGTACGACCCAGTACTTC
CASSLERSTTQYF
>TRBV7-9|16|many|TRBJ2-3|NA
TGTGCCAGCAGCTTAACAGAGCCCAGCCTCGCAGATACGCAGTATTTT
CASSLTEPSLADTQYF
>TRBV6-4|15|many|TRBJ2-3|TRBD2
TGTGCCAGCAGTGCTTTAGCGGGAGGAGGAGATACGCAGTATTTT
CASSALAGGGDTQYF
>TRBV7-2|14|many|TRBJ1-2|TRBD1
TGTGCCAGCAGCTCTCAAGGACAGGCGCCGGGCTACACCTTC
CASSSQGQAPGYTF
>TRBV12-3/TRBV12-4|15|many|TRBJ2-2|TRBD2
TGTGCCACCCAAGTGGGGGGGGGGAACACCGGGGAGCTGTTTTTT
CATQVGGGNTGELFF
>TRBV12-3/TRBV12-4|17|NA|TRBJ1-6|NA
TGTGCCAGCGGAAGACAGGCTATGAGCTCCTATAATTCACCCCTCCACTTT
CASGRQAMSSYNSPLHF
>TRBV5-1|15|NA|TRBJ1-1|NA
TGCGCCAGCAGCTTGGAGATAGGGGCCAACACTGAAGCTTTCTTT
CASSLEIGANTEAFF
>TRBV3-1|13|few|TRBJ1-1|NA
TGTGCCAGCAGCCAATTAAGCTCCGGCGGGGCTTTCTTT
CASSQLSSGGAFF
>TRBV28|13|NA|TRBJ2-7|NA
TGTGCCAGCAGATCCCCATATACCTACGAGCAGTACTTC
CASRSPYTYEQYF
>TRBV2|15|many|TRBJ2-1|TRBD1
TGTGCCAGCAGTGAAAAGGGGGCGGTAGGTGATGAGCAGTTCTTC
CASSEKGAVGDEQFF
>TRBV20-1|13|NA|TRBJ1-6|NA
TGCAGTGCTATCGACAGGTATAATTCACCCCTCCACTTT
CSAIDRYNSPLHF
>TRBV28|15|many|TRBJ2-7|TRBD1
TGTGCCAGCAGTAGTGACCGACAGGGGAACTACGAGCAGTACTTC
CASSSDRQGNYEQYF
>TRBV28|18|many|TRBJ1-5|NA
TGTGCCAGCAGTTCGTTCGATGGGGCCAGGGGAGGCGGTCAGCCCCAGCATTTT
CASSSFDGARGGGQPQHF
>TRBV7-2|18|NA|TRBJ2-1|NA
TGTGCCAGCAGCCCACGGACAGCGGAAAAAACCTCAGGCAATGAGCAGTTCTTC
CASSPRTAEKTSGNEQFF
>TRBV29-1|13|many|TRBJ1-1|TRBD1
TGCAGCGGGGGGGACAGGGTGAACACTGAAGCTTTCTTT
CSGGDRVNTEAFF
>TRBV5-1|14|few|TRBJ1-2|NA
TGCGCCAGCAGCTTGGATGGGACGGTCTATGGCTACACCTTC
CASSLDGTVYGYTF
>TRBV29-1|18|NA|TRBJ2-2|TRBD2
TGCAGCGTTGAAGCGCCTACTGGAGCGGGACGGAACACCGGGGAGCTGTTTTTT
CSVEAPTGAGRNTGELFF
>TRBV6-1|14|many|TRBJ1-1|NA
TGTGCCAGCAGTGAAGCTAAGAGGGTCACTGAAGCTTTCTTT
CASSEAKRVTEAFF
>TRBV20-1|16|once|TRBJ1-5|NA
TGCAGTGCTAGTGGATTTAAGGGGGTTAGTTATCAGCCCCAGCATTTT
CSASGFKGVSYQPQHF
>TRBV6-5|14|NA|TRBJ2-5|NA
TGTGCCAGCAGTTACTCACAGAACCAAGAGACCCAGTACTTC
CASSYSQNQETQYF
>TRBV7-3|14|NA|TRBJ2-1|NA
TGTGCCAGCAGCCCTATCGCTAGCCAGAATGAGCAGTTGTTC
CASSPIASQNEQLF
>TRBV7-9|17|many|TRBJ2-3|TRBD2
TGTGCCAGCAGCCGGGGGGTGCTGGGAACTGATACAGATACGCAGTATTTT
CASSRGVLGTDTDTQYF
>TRBV5-1|14|few|TRBJ2-6|NA
TGCGCCAGCAGCTTGGAGGGGGGGGGACCCGTCCTGACTTTC
CASSLEGGGPVLTF
>TRBV7-9|14|many|TRBJ1-1|NA
TGTGCCAGCAGCGACGGGACGCCGAACACTGAAGCTTTCTTT
CASSDGTPNTEAFF
>TRBV20-1|15|NA|TRBJ2-7|TRBD2
TGCAGTGCTAGATCCCGGACTAGCGGTTCCTACGAGCAGTACTTC
CSARSRTSGSYEQYF
>TRBV12-3/TRBV12-4|13|many|TRBJ1-5|NA
TGTGCCAGCGGGGGGGGATTACTTCAGCCCCAGCATTTT
CASGGGLLQPQHF
>TRBV10-3|11|NA|TRBJ2-7|NA
TGTGCCATCAGTGAAGCCTACGAGCAGTACTTC
CAISEAYEQYF
>TRBV7-3|14|many|TRBJ1-1|NA
TGTGCCAGCAGCCCTAGCGGAGTTAACACTGAAGCTTTCTTT
CASSPSGVNTEAFF
>TRBV20-1|15|many|TRBJ1-5|TRBD1
TGCAGTGCTAGAACCGGGACAGGGGGGGATCAGCCCCAGCATTTT
CSARTGTGGDQPQHF
>TRBV2|14|NA|TRBJ2-7|NA
TGTGCCAGCAAAGCGGTACCAAGCTCCTACGAGCAGTACTTC
CASKAVPSSYEQYF
>TRBV10-3|15|NA|TRBJ2-7|TRBD1
TGTGCCATCAGGGACTGGGACAGGGGGGACTACGAGCAGTACTTC
CAIRDWDRGDYEQYF
>TRBV28|16|many|TRBJ2-4|TRBD1
TGTGCCAGCAGCCGCGGACAGGGGGCTGCCAAAAACATTCAGTACTTC
CASSRGQGAAKNIQYF